The 21 T cell receptor beta chains reported below all come from one sample, sequenced in a study of T cell clonality in common variable immunodeficiency. Study-wide points: Fewer deletions and N-nucleotide insertions were reportedly seen in common variable immunodeficiency TCR beta sequences.

Here immunoSEQ multiplex PCR was the method, and the copy in TCRdb shows in-frame clones only, minus some. The sample shows around 13,000 clones, none of them appearing just once. Antigens of these TCRs are unknown. Sequenced input: peripheral blood mononuclear cells. All receptors derive from a human donor with common variable immunodeficiency.

As regards this clone: The read ends 3 residues before the CDR3 terminus; that terminus is restored from the germline J gene. This chain connects TRBV19 to TRBJ2-7; D perhaps matches TRBD2 (6 bases). The CDR3 has 13 residues. V was trimmed by 8 bases and J by 5 bases, leaving 16 bases between them. In germline, CDR1 is LNHDA, CDR2 SQIVND (reference sequence). Incomplete CDR3 DNA: TGTGCCAGTCGTTATGAGGAGGGGAACGAG. Amino acid sequence: CASRYEEGNE. The CDR3, in full, reads CASRYEEGNEQYF.

Concerning this clone itself: The CDR3 end is not reached by the read, which stops 3 residues before it; the germline J gene fills it in. The V call is TRBV5-6, the J call TRBJ2-7; 10 bases line up with TRBD1. Germline V gene sequence: CDR1 SGHDT, CDR2 YYEEEE. J gave up 5 bases and V 4 bases, and 9 bases lay outside the gene matches. The length of the CDR3 is 15 residues. The sequenced part of the CDR3 DNA is TGTGCCAGCAGCGGGAGGGACAGGGGAACTCACGAG. Its protein is CASSGRDRGTHE. The entire CDR3 sequence reads CASSGRDRGTHEQYF.

This clone was counted between two and nine times. Incomplete CDR3 DNA: TGTGCCAGCAGTTACGAGCGGGTGGGCGAG. This encodes CASSYERVGE. The whole CDR3 is CASSYERVGEQYF. This chain uses TRBV6-2 or TRBV6-3 with TRBJ2-7, with a tentative D call TRBD2 (6 bases). Sequencing ends 3 residues short of the CDR3 end; the germline J gene provides the rest. The CDR3 spans 13 residues. Germline V gene sequence: CDR1 MNHEY, CDR2 SVGEGT. V lost 2 bases, J lost 6 bases, and 11 bases lay in between.

This clone has a handful of counts. The CDR3 end falls 3 residues outside the read, so it is completed with the germline J gene. This rearrangement joins TRBV19 to TRBJ2-7; 7 bases align to TRBD1. Unmatched junction bases numbered 6, after V lost 1 base and J lost 3 bases. The CDR3 runs 15 residues. Germline V gene data show CDR1 as LNHDA and CDR2 as SQIVND (reference sequence). CDR3 loop: CASSIGTGSYYEQYF. The CDR3 DNA, read in part, is TGTGCCAGTAGTATAGGGACAGGCTCCTACTACGAG.

This clone was observed a few times. Coverage ceases 3 residues before the CDR3 finishes, and the germline J gene fills in the end. The chain links TRBV7-2 to TRBJ1-2, with 10 bases matching TRBD1. The CDR3 runs to 15 residues. The V and J ends lost 2 bases and 5 bases, in that order; junction bases with no gene match: 5. Germline lookup yields CDR1 SGHTA and CDR2 FQGNSA. The CDR3 DNA, read in part, is TGTGCCAGCAGCTTATTGGGGACAGGGGATTATGGC. It codes for CASSLLGTGDYG. In full, the CDR3 is CASSLLGTGDYGYTF.

Comment on this clone: Read sequence stops 3 residues before the CDR3 end, and the germline J gene provides the missing end. The chain combines TRBV18 with TRBJ2-1, with a tentative D call TRBD1 (6 bases). The germline gives CDR1 KGHSH, CDR2 LQKENI. The germline V and J ends were trimmed by 3 bases and 2 bases, with 17 bases remaining between them. The length of the CDR3 is 17 residues. CDR3: CASSPRAGASTYNEQFF. The CDR3 DNA, read in part, is TGTGCCAGCTCACCGAGGGCAGGGGCCTCGACCTACAATGAG.

On this clone: From the germline J gene comes the end of the CDR3, since the read stops 3 residues before it. The chain has TRBV2 and TRBJ2-7; possibly TRBD1 for D (5 bases). The CDR3 runs 13 residues. V was pared by 7 bases and J by 3 bases, with 13 bases between. The germline V gene has CDR1 SNHLY and CDR2 FYNNEI. The CDR3 reads CASMEQVVYEQYF. The covered CDR3 bases are TGTGCCAGCATGGAACAGGTTGTCTACGAG.

This clone was counted only a few times. The sequenced part of the CDR3 DNA is TGTGCCTGGAGTAGAGGGGGCCACGAG. Protein: CAWSRGGHE. The complete CDR3 protein is CAWSRGGHEQYF. The chain is built from TRBV30 and TRBJ2-7; 7 bases map to TRBD1. The DNA ends 3 residues before the CDR3 does, and the rest of the CDR3 is filled in from the germline J gene. The CDR3 runs to 12 residues. Germline V gene sequence: CDR1 GTSNPN, CDR2 SVGIG (reference sequence). J lost 5 bases, V lost 2 bases, and 3 bases had no gene match.

This clone is termed medium-sized. The CDR3 end is not reached by the read, which stops 3 residues before it; the germline J gene fills it in. The V gene is TRBV20-1, the J gene TRBJ1-5; TRBD1 matches 8 bases. Germline CDR1 DFQATT, CDR2 SNEGSKA (reference sequence). J gave up 6 bases and V 0 bases, and 7 bases lay outside the gene matches. There are 15 residues in the CDR3. This CDR3 reads CSARDRGQGAQPQHF. The CDR3 bases that were read are TGCAGTGCTAGAGATAGGGGGCAGGGGGCTCAGCCC.

This clone was picked up a small number of times. The read terminates 3 residues ahead of where the CDR3 ends, so the germline J gene completes it. This chain links TRBV7-2 with TRBJ2-5; D is perhaps TRBD2 (6 bases). Deletions cut 0 bases from V and 1 base from J, with 9 bases between. The germline V gene has CDR1 SGHTA and CDR2 FQGNSA. The CDR3 runs to 15 residues. The part of the CDR3 DNA that was read is TGTGCCAGCAGCTTAGCGGGACTGTCCCAAGAGACC. This sequence encodes CASSLAGLSQET. The complete CDR3 sequence is CASSLAGLSQETQYF.

This clone occurred a few times. The read gets to within 3 residues of the CDR3 end, and the germline J gene fills in the rest. The gene calls are TRBV19 and TRBJ1-5; 8 bases match TRBD1. With V trimmed by 7 bases and J by 0 bases, 5 bases remained unmatched. Germline V lookup: CDR1 LNHDA, CDR2 SQIVND (reference sequence). The CDR3 runs to 15 residues. The CDR3 is CASTGGLYSNQPQHF. CDR3 DNA (partial): TGTGCCAGTACAGGGGGCCTCTATAGCAATCAGCCC.

This clone was detected only a few times. The read finishes 3 residues shy of the CDR3 end, and the germline J gene is used to complete it. This chain connects TRBV18 to TRBJ1-5; the match to TRBD1 covers 8 bases. From germline, CDR1 is KGHSH and CDR2 LQKENI. V was pared by 6 bases and J by 5 bases, with 6 bases of the junction left unmatched. There are 14 residues in the CDR3. The CDR3 protein is CASSTGGQDQPQHF. CDR3 bases read: TGTGCCAGCTCCACAGGGGGTCAGGATCAGCCC.

This clone was recorded a few times. The read falls 3 residues short of the CDR3 end, and the missing part is taken from the germline J gene. This chain connects TRBV7-2 to TRBJ2-5; a weak D match, TRBD1 (6 bases). Per the germline V gene, CDR1 is SGHTA and CDR2 is FQGNSA. V was cut by 5 bases and J by 5 bases, with 12 bases left in between. The CDR3 has 13 residues. Here the CDR3 reads CASSARDMETQYF. CDR3 bases read: TGTGCCAGCAGCGCCCGGGACATGGAGACC. Full variable domain (remainder filled in from reference TRBV7-2 and TRBJ2-5): GAGVSQSPSNKVTEKGKDVELRCDPISGHTALYWYRQSLGQGLEFLIYFQGNSAPDKSGLPSDRFSAERTGGSVSTLTIQRTQQEDSAVYLCASSARDMETQYFGPGTRLLVL.

This clone was counted between two and nine times. The CDR3 is cut off 3 residues early in the read; its end comes from the germline J gene. V gene TRBV2 combines with J gene TRBJ1-5; 10 bases map to TRBD1. Germline-derived CDR1 and CDR2 are SNHLY and FYNNEI. The CDR3 covers 15 residues. J gave up 6 bases and V 9 bases, and 11 bases lay outside the gene matches. The CDR3 bases that were read are TGTGCCAGTTGTCCCGGGACAGGGGTCGGTCAGCCC. This encodes CASCPGTGVGQP. The whole CDR3 region reads CASCPGTGVGQPQHF.

This clone was observed a few times. Read data end 3 residues before the CDR3 end; the end is taken from the germline J gene. The chain combines TRBV7-3 with TRBJ2-1; TRBD1 agrees at 10 bases. There are 16 residues in the CDR3. Trimming at V came to 6 bases and at J to 8 bases, leaving 13 bases not matched to a gene. CDR1 is SGHTA, CDR2 FQGTGA, per germline. CDR3 sequence: CASSSSGTGVEYEQFF. Incomplete CDR3 DNA: TGTGCCAGCAGTTCCTCCGGGACAGGGGTGGAGTATGAG.

This clone was observed a few times. Sequencing ends 3 residues short of the CDR3 end; the germline J gene provides the rest. The V and J genes are TRBV2 and TRBJ2-5, with D possibly being TRBD1 (6 bases). Germline V CDR1 and CDR2: SNHLY, FYNNEI. The V gene lost 6 bases and the J gene lost 2 bases, with 10 bases spanning the gap. The CDR3 spans 13 residues. This CDR3 is CASRHGQQETQYF. The covered CDR3 bases are TGTGCCAGCAGACACGGACAGCAAGAGACC.

This clone has only a few counts. Coverage ceases 3 residues before the CDR3 finishes, and the germline J gene fills in the end. The sample carries other DNA sequences with the same CDR3. V gene TRBV18 combines with J gene TRBJ1-5, with D hard to call. CDR1 KGHSH and CDR2 LQKENI come from the germline V gene. Trimming removed 5 bases at V and 7 bases at J, with 24 bases between. This CDR3 has 17 residues. CDR3 bases read: TGTGCCAGCTCATTATCTTCCCCTCGGGGAGGGTCACAGCCC. Its protein is CASSLSSPRGGSQP. The entire CDR3 reads CASSLSSPRGGSQPQHF.

Note on this clone: Read coverage stops 3 residues before the CDR3 terminus; the germline J gene supplies the remainder. The chain combines TRBV7-3 with TRBJ2-1; D is perhaps TRBD2 (6 bases). Germline-derived CDR1 and CDR2 are SGHTA and FQGTGA. The CDR3 is 13 residues long. Between the trimmed V and J ends, which lost 2 bases and 9 bases, there was a span of 11 bases. CDR3 bases read: TGTGCCAGCAGCTTACTCCCGGGGGTTGAG. Protein: CASSLLPGVE. The CDR3 in its entirety is CASSLLPGVEQFF.

On this clone: The observed sequence ends 3 residues before the CDR3 terminus, with the missing tail filled in from the germline J gene. The V call is TRBV7-3, the J call TRBJ2-3; unclear D gene. The CDR3 loop spans 13 amino acids. Looked up from germline, CDR1 is SGHTA and CDR2 is FQGTGA. V lost 2 bases and J lost 4, with 7 bases in between. The CDR3 here is CASSLLASDTQYF. Partial CDR3 DNA: TGTGCCAGCAGCTTATTGGCTTCAGATACG. The variable domain in full, with the rest retrieved from reference TRBV7-3 and TRBJ2-3, is GAGVSQTPSNKVTEKGKYVELRCDPISGHTALYWYRQSLGQGPEFLIYFQGTGAADDSGLPNDRFFAVRPEGSVSTLKIQRTERGDSAVYLCASSLLASDTQYFGPGTRLTVL.

There are a few counts of this clone. The read terminates 3 residues ahead of where the CDR3 ends, so the germline J gene completes it. The rearrangement joins TRBV7-3 to TRBJ2-7; perhaps TRBD1 as D (6 bases). This CDR3 is built from 14 residues. CDR1 SGHTA and CDR2 FQGTGA come from the germline V gene. The V end lost 2 bases, the J end lost 6 bases, and 14 bases lay between the germline ends. The CDR3 bases that were read are TGTGCCAGCAGCTTATTGGCAGGGGCAGCCGAG. Its protein is CASSLLAGAAE. The whole CDR3 protein reads CASSLLAGAAEQYF.

CDR3: CAWSGDRVSANTEAFF. CDR3 DNA (partial): TGTGCCTGGTCTGGTGACAGGGTGTCGGCGAACACTGAA. The genes are TRBV30 and TRBJ1-1; TRBD1 matches at 7 bases. Coverage ceases 3 residues before the CDR3 finishes, and the germline J gene fills in the end. V lost 5 bases, J lost 1 base, and 13 bases stayed unmatched. This CDR3 has 16 amino acids. Germline V CDR1 and CDR2: GTSNPN, SVGIG (reference sequence). The full variable domain, its missing parts supplied by reference TRBV30 and TRBJ1-1, is SQTIHQWPATLVQPVGSPLSLECTVEGTSNPNLYWYRQAAGRGLQLLFYSVGIGQISSEVPQNLSASRPQDRQFILSSKKLLLSDSGFYLCAWSGDRVSANTEAFFGQGTRLTVV.